Sequencing of this T cell receptor (beta chain) was carried out in a study of Graves' ophthalmopathy and Graves' hyperthyroidism. This clonotype has only a few counts. Since no conserved phenylalanine or tryptophan closes the CDR3, a read error is the likely cause. Because the CDR3's place on the DNA is in doubt, the DNA is left out and the CDR3 is given as listed by TCRdb. Investigators amplified TCR beta CDR3 regions from RNA transcripts. Second-round multiplex PCR followed a first-round RT-PCR using HTBI primers. TCRdb used MiXCR to reprocess the multiplex PCR reads, holding one entry per CDR3 protein. The repertoire includes around 170,000 distinct CDR3 sequences, 30% to 45% of them detected once, and roughly 5.2% sits in the top ten. The germline V gene has CDR1 MNHNS and CDR2 SASEGT. Termini included, the CDR3 measures 8 amino acids.

This rearrangement joins TRBV6-1 to TRBJ2-7; TRBD2, the D gene given by the table, was not confirmed from the DNA. Sequenced input: peripheral blood. The receptor comes from a woman aged 35 to 49 with Graves' ophthalmopathy. The CDR3 is CASSSLAG.